These 27 T cell receptor beta chains share one sample of origin, sequenced in a study of cytomegalovirus exposure and HLA in healthy donors. PCR involved 60 Vbeta and 13 Jbeta primers. The assay was immunoSEQ multiplex PCR, and TCRdb's table has in-frame clones only and misses some. The table lists more than 150,000 clones, roughly four fifths of them singletons, with roughly 1.5% in the top ten. Sequenced material: PBMCs. The source of these receptors is a man aged 18 to 30 in good health and CMV-seronegative.

J is TRBJ1-2 and V is TRBV29-1; TRBD1 matches 11 bases. This CDR3 is built from 15 residues. Per the germline V gene, CDR1 is SQVTM and CDR2 is ANQGSEA. Germline trimming cut 6 bases from V and 3 bases from J; bases unmatched to any gene: 9. The CDR3 region has the DNA TGCAGCGTCCGGGACAGGGGGGGAATGGACTATGGCTACACCTTC. Amino acids: CSVRDRGGMDYGYTF.

The chain uses TRBV19 and TRBJ1-5, with D possibly matching TRBD1 (5 bases). V was clipped by 6 bases and J by 5 bases, with 14 bases between them. Germline CDR1 LNHDA, CDR2 SQIVND (reference sequence). This CDR3 is built from 14 residues. CDR3 loop: CASSHRTLYQPQHF. Written as DNA, the CDR3 is TGTGCCAGTAGCCACAGGACCCTGTATCAGCCCCAGCATTTT.

V gene TRBV28 combines with J gene TRBJ1-5; a weak D match, TRBD1 (6 bases). The CDR3 extends over 13 amino acids. Germline CDR1 MDHEN, CDR2 SYDVKM. The V end was cut by 5 bases, the J end by 3 bases, with 8 bases between. CDR3 sequence reads: CASSRQDNQPQHF. In DNA form, the CDR3 reads TGTGCCAGCAGTAGACAGGACAATCAGCCCCAGCATTTT.

This clone was seen a single time. The rearrangement joins TRBV6-5 to TRBJ1-2; the match to TRBD1 covers 10 bases. The CDR3 has 16 amino acids. Unmatched junction bases numbered 5, after V lost 0 bases and J lost 4 bases. Germline V gene data show CDR1 as MNHEY and CDR2 as SVGAGI. The CDR3 protein is CASSYSGTGVAYGYTF. For the CDR3, the DNA is TGTGCCAGCAGTTACTCGGGGACAGGGGTCGCCTATGGCTACACCTTC.

The chain recombines TRBV2 with TRBJ1-6; D not resolved. Trimming cost V 1 base and J 9 bases, with 22 bases left between them. CDR1 SNHLY and CDR2 FYNNEI come from the germline V gene. The CDR3 contains 18 residues. In nucleotides, the CDR3 is TGTGCCAGCAGTGAAGAAGGTTCGAGGGAGGGTATAGGTTCACCCCTCCACTTT. Encoded protein: CASSEEGSREGIGSPLHF.

This sequence joins TRBV5-6 and TRBJ1-2, with D perhaps matching TRBD1 (5 bases). The CDR3 consists of 13 residues. The V end was cut by 1 base, the J end by 6 bases, with 10 bases between. Germline V gene sequence: CDR1 SGHDT, CDR2 YYEEEE. This CDR3 reads CASSLSGGHGYTF. DNA of the CDR3: TGTGCCAGCAGCTTGTCGGGGGGTCATGGCTACACCTTC.

The chain is built from TRBV15 and TRBJ1-2; TRBD1 matches at 8 bases. V lost 4 bases, J lost 2 bases, and 6 bases stayed unmatched. Germline V gene lookup returns CDR1 LNHNV and CDR2 YYDKDF (reference sequence). The CDR3 sequence is 15 residues long. The CDR3 reads CATSKEQGANYGYTF. Written as DNA, the CDR3 is TGTGCCACCAGCAAAGAGCAGGGGGCAAACTATGGCTACACCTTC.

There are a few counts of this clone. The CDR3 spells CASSSPGQTNTGELFF. CDR3 DNA: TGTGCCAGCAGCTCGCCGGGACAGACGAACACCGGGGAGCTGTTTTTT. The chain couples TRBV7-3 to TRBJ2-2; TRBD1 aligns across 7 bases. The CDR3 totals 16 residues. The V segment lost 4 bases and the J segment 0 bases; nucleotides outside the gene matches: 5. CDR1 SGHTA and CDR2 FQGTGA come from the germline V gene.

The V call is TRBV18, the J call TRBJ2-5; D perhaps matches TRBD2 (6 bases). Judging by the DNA end, TRBJ2-7 fits better; the J call may be wrong. The CDR3 spans 14 residues. Germline loops: CDR1 KGHSH, CDR2 LQKENI. CDR3 amino acids: CASSPLEGTYEQYF. The CDR3 DNA reads as TGTGCCAGCTCACCTCTGGAGGGAACCTACGAGCAGTACTTC.

This clone was seen a handful of times. The chain's CDR3 is CASSASNRISYEQYF. The CDR3 nucleotides read TGTGCCAGCAGCGCCAGTAACAGGATCTCCTACGAGCAGTACTTC. This rearrangement joins TRBV7-8 to TRBJ2-7; a weak D match, TRBD1 (5 bases). Per germline, CDR1 SGHVS and CDR2 FQNEAQ. The CDR3 extends over 15 amino acids. V was shortened by 5 bases and J by 0 bases, with 14 bases between the two germline ends. Full variable domain (rest looked up from reference TRBV7-8 and TRBJ2-7): GAGVSQSPRYKVAKRGQDVALRCDPISGHVSLFWYQQALGQGPEFLTYFQNEAQLDKSGLPSDRFFAERPEGSVSTLKIQRTQQEDSAVYLCASSASNRISYEQYFGPGTRLTVT.

The genes are TRBV5-6 and TRBJ2-1; D ambiguous. The ends were cut back, 5 bases at V and 2 bases at J, with 2 bases in the middle. Per the germline V gene, CDR1 is SGHDT and CDR2 is YYEEEE. The CDR3 contains 11 residues. This CDR3 reads CASSTYNEQFF. CDR3 bases: TGTGCCAGCAGTACCTACAATGAGCAGTTCTTC.

The chain couples TRBV7-8 to TRBJ2-2; the D gene is possibly TRBD2 (6 bases). The CDR3 is 14 residues long. Germline V gene lookup returns CDR1 SGHVS and CDR2 FQNEAQ. The V and J ends lost 2 bases and 6 bases respectively, with 10 bases between them. The CDR3 sequence: CASSLPGGSGELFF. CDR3 nucleotide sequence: TGTGCCAGCAGCTTACCCGGGGGTTCCGGGGAGCTGTTTTTT.

This clone has a handful of counts. This rearrangement joins TRBV7-9 to TRBJ1-1, with 8 bases aligning to TRBD1. The CDR3 extends over 12 amino acids. The V and J ends lost 5 bases and 7 bases, in that order; junction bases with no gene match: 3. Germline CDR1 is SEHNR and CDR2 is FQNEAQ (reference sequence). The DNA of the CDR3 is TGTGCCAGCAGCCCGACAGGGGTTGAAGCTTTCTTT. Protein sequence: CASSPTGVEAFF. Full variable domain (rest looked up from reference TRBV7-9 and TRBJ1-1): DTGVSQNPRHKITKRGQNVTFRCDPISEHNRLYWYRQTLGQGPEFLTYFQNEAQLEKSRLLSDRFSAERPKGSFSTLEIQRTEQGDSAMYLCASSPTGVEAFFGQGTRLTVV.

The chain links TRBV27 to TRBJ1-5; D uncertain. The CDR3 extends over 13 amino acids. Germline CDR1 reads MNHEY; CDR2 reads SMNVEV (reference sequence). Deletions cut 5 bases from V and 5 bases from J, with 10 bases between. In nucleotides, the CDR3 is TGTGCCAGCAGTCCCATTCCCCATCAGCCCCAGCATTTT. Translated, it gives CASSPIPHQPQHF.

The chain combines TRBV6-5 with TRBJ1-2; D is possibly TRBD1 (6 bases). Germline V gives CDR1 MNHEY, CDR2 SVGAGI. Trimming shortened V by 7 bases and J by 5 bases, and 8 bases separated the two germline ends. CDR3 length: 11 amino acids. CDR3 coding DNA: TGTGCCAGCACTCAGGGGTATGGCTACACCTTC. This translates into CASTQGYGYTF.

This chain joins TRBV30 and TRBJ2-1; 10 positions match TRBD1. CDR3 length: 13 amino acids. V lost 1 base, J lost 15 bases, and 9 bases stayed unmatched. Germline CDR1 is GTSNPN and CDR2 is SVGIG (reference sequence). CDR3 DNA sequence: TGTGCCTGGAGTGGCCGTAGGGACAGGGGACTGTTCTTC. Its protein is CAWSGRRDRGLFF. Variable domain in full (rest from reference TRBV30 and TRBJ2-1): SQTIHQWPATLVQPVGSPLSLECTVEGTSNPNLYWYRQAAGRGLQLLFYSVGIGQISSEVPQNLSASRPQDRQFILSSKKLLLSDSGFYLCAWSGRRDRGLFFGPGTRLTVL.

The chain uses TRBV15 and TRBJ2-7; maybe TRBD2 (5 bases). Per germline, CDR1 LNHNV and CDR2 YYDKDF (reference sequence). V was trimmed by 0 bases and J by 4 bases, leaving 10 bases between them. The CDR3 is 14 amino acids. The CDR3 here is CATSRDLRRYEQYF. CDR3 DNA: TGTGCCACCAGCAGAGATCTGAGGAGGTACGAGCAGTACTTC.

The chain recombines TRBV28 with TRBJ1-4; TRBD1 is a possible D gene (5 bases). Germline CDR1 and CDR2: MDHEN and SYDVKM. This CDR3 region has 15 residues. The ends were cut back, 4 bases at V and 7 bases at J, with 16 bases in the middle. CDR3 DNA sequence: TGTGCCAGCAGTTCGGACATAACCCTTGGTGAAAAACTGTTTTTT. It specifies CASSSDITLGEKLFF.

V gene TRBV19 combines with J gene TRBJ1-5, with 11 bases lining up with TRBD1. Germline assignment: CDR1 LNHDA and CDR2 SQIVND (reference sequence). This CDR3 spans 15 amino acids. J gave up 8 bases and V 5 bases, and 8 bases lay outside the gene matches. The CDR3 is CASSWTGGTWEPQHF. The DNA for the CDR3 is TGTGCCAGTAGTTGGACAGGGGGCACCTGGGAGCCCCAGCATTTT. Full variable domain (rest looked up from reference TRBV19 and TRBJ1-5): DGGITQSPKYLFRKEGQNVTLSCEQNLNHDAMYWYRQDPGQGLRLIYYSQIVNDFQKGDIAEGYSVSREKKESFPLTVTSAQKNPTAFYLCASSWTGGTWEPQHFGDGTRLSIL.

The V gene is TRBV6-5, the J gene TRBJ2-4; D is possibly TRBD1 (6 bases). The V gene lost 9 bases and the J gene lost 9 bases, with 18 bases spanning the gap. This CDR3 region has 13 residues. Germline CDR1 is MNHEY and CDR2 is SVGAGI. The CDR3 here is CASPSRGSIIQYF. In DNA form, the CDR3 reads TGTGCCAGTCCTTCCAGGGGATCCATCATTCAGTACTTC.

The V call is TRBV6-4, the J call TRBJ2-3; a possible D gene is TRBD2 (6 bases). Germline V gene data show CDR1 as MRHNA and CDR2 as SNTAGT. The CDR3 is 17 amino acids. V was clipped by 4 bases and J by 4 bases, with 21 bases between them. CDR3 nucleotides: TGTGCCAGCAGTGGAGGAGCGGGCGCCACCGGAGCAGATACGCAGTATTTT. Protein: CASSGGAGATGADTQYF.

This clone was seen only once. The chain recombines TRBV2 with TRBJ2-4; TRBD1 matches 8 bases. The CDR3 is 13 amino acids. Per germline, CDR1 SNHLY and CDR2 FYNNEI. V lost 6 bases and J lost 9; bases outside the gene matches: 7. CDR3: CASRTGERLIQYF. The CDR3 nucleotides are TGTGCCAGCAGGACAGGGGAAAGACTCATTCAGTACTTC.

This chain uses TRBV2 with TRBJ2-4, with a tentative D call TRBD1 (6 bases). Per the germline V gene, CDR1 is SNHLY and CDR2 is FYNNEI. The CDR3 runs 14 residues. V lost 6 bases, J lost 0 bases, and 9 bases lay in between. The DNA of the CDR3 is TGTGCCAGCAGGCAGGGGATAGCCAAAAACATTCAGTACTTC. It translates to CASRQGIAKNIQYF. Full variable domain (rest looked up from reference TRBV2 and TRBJ2-4): EPEVTQTPSHQVTQMGQEVILRCVPISNHLYFYWYRQILGQKVEFLVSFYNNEISEKSEIFDDQFSVERPDGSNFTLKIRSTKLEDSAMYFCASRQGIAKNIQYFGAGTRLSVL.

The V gene is TRBV18, the J gene TRBJ2-2; TRBD1 matches at 7 bases. Germline trimming cut 2 bases from V and 7 bases from J; bases unmatched to any gene: 1. CDR1 is KGHSH and CDR2 is LQKENI in the germline V gene. The CDR3 length is 13 residues. CDR3 residues: CASSPRDSGELFF. The CDR3 DNA follows: TGTGCCAGCTCACCAAGGGACAGCGGGGAGCTGTTTTTT.

The chain couples TRBV5-8 to TRBJ2-7; 8 positions match TRBD1. After removal of 3 bases from V and 2 bases from J, the junction contained 7 bases not matched to a gene. The CDR3 extends over 15 amino acids. In germline, CDR1 is SGHTS, CDR2 YDEGEE. CDR3 in DNA: TGTGCCAGCAGCTCCATAAGACAGGGGACCTACGAGCAGTACTTC. Translated, it gives CASSSIRQGTYEQYF.

The chain joins TRBV28 to TRBJ1-5; the D is unclear. Per germline, CDR1 MDHEN and CDR2 SYDVKM. Between the trimmed V and J ends, which lost 3 bases and 0 bases, there was a span of 12 bases. This CDR3 has 16 residues. This CDR3 is CASSFEAVYSNQPQHF. DNA of the CDR3: TGTGCCAGCAGTTTCGAGGCAGTTTATAGCAATCAGCCCCAGCATTTT.

Concerning this clone itself: A much larger clonotype is one base distant, so this may be a read error. The chain links TRBV27 to TRBJ1-1; D unresolved. CDR1 is MNHEY and CDR2 is SMNVEV in the germline V gene (reference sequence). The CDR3 extends over 15 amino acids. In DNA form, the CDR3 reads TGTGCCAGCAACCTCATGGGCGCAATGAACACTGAACCTTTCTTT. Translated, it gives CASNLMGAMNTEPFF.